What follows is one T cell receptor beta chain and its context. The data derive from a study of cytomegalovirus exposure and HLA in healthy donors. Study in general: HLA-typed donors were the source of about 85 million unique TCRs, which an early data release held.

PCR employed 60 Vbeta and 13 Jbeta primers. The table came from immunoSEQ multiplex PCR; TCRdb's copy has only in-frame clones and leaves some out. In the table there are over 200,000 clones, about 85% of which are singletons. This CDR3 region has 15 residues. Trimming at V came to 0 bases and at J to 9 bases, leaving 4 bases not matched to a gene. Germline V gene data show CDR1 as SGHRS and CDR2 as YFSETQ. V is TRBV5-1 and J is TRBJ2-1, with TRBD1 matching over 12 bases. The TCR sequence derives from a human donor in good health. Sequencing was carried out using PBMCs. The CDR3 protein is CASSLGGQGAGEQFF. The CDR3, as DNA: TGCGCCAGCAGCTTGGGGGGACAGGGGGCAGGTGAGCAGTTCTTC.